A single sample is the source of the 20 T cell receptor beta chains below, sequenced in a study of blood T cell repertoires in COVID-19. Sequenced by immunoSEQ multiplex PCR; TCRdb stores in-frame clones only, minus some. Of almost 300,000 clones in the sample, 85% to 90% were seen once. Source material: peripheral blood. The receptors were gathered from a man aged 65 to 85 with acute or convalescent COVID-19.

CDR3 residues: CASTFRGGVGTEAFF. The CDR3 DNA is TGTGCCAGCACCTTCCGGGGGGGCGTCGGAACTGAAGCTTTCTTT. This chain joins TRBV6-5 and TRBJ1-1, with D tentatively TRBD1 (6 bases). This CDR3 has 15 residues. Per the germline V gene, CDR1 is MNHEY and CDR2 is SVGAGI. The germline V and J ends were trimmed by 7 bases and 5 bases, with 20 bases remaining between them.

The chain is built from TRBV7-2 and TRBJ2-5; D is possibly TRBD1 (6 bases). In germline, CDR1 is SGHTA, CDR2 FQGNSA. Deletions cut 3 bases from V and 7 bases from J, with 18 bases between. The CDR3 has 15 residues. The CDR3 DNA reads TGTGCCAGCAGCTTGAATGCAGGGACAATGGGGACCCAGTACTTC. Translation: CASSLNAGTMGTQYF.

V and J are TRBV19 and TRBJ1-1; possible D gene TRBD1, 6 bases. Germline CDR1 LNHDA, CDR2 SQIVND (reference sequence). Trimming pared 5 bases from V and 0 bases from J, leaving 16 bases between. The CDR3 length is 16 residues. The CDR3, as DNA: TGTGCCAGTAGTTTACTAACCGGGACAATGAACACTGAAGCTTTCTTT. This codes for CASSLLTGTMNTEAFF.

The chain combines TRBV15 with TRBJ1-1; D gene uncertain. From germline, CDR1 is LNHNV and CDR2 YYDKDF (reference sequence). V was shortened by 5 bases and J by 2 bases, with 15 bases between the two germline ends. This CDR3 has 15 amino acids. DNA for the CDR3: TGTGCCACCAGCGCCCTGGGAGGTTCCAACACTGAAGCTTTCTTT. Encoded protein: CATSALGGSNTEAFF.

This clone appeared once. This chain links TRBV6-2 or TRBV6-3 with TRBJ2-3; 8 nucleotides agree with TRBD2. Germline V gives CDR1 MNHEY, CDR2 SVGEGT. The CDR3 sequence is 19 residues long. V shed 5 bases, J shed 4 bases, and the junction held 20 bases outside the gene matches. The CDR3 DNA reads TGTGCCAGCAGTCACACACTAGCGGCCCTAAGTATCGACGCAGATACGCAGTATTTT. Translating it yields CASSHTLAALSIDADTQYF.

V is TRBV6-5 and J is TRBJ2-7; 7 nucleotides align to TRBD2. V was clipped by 4 bases and J by 4 bases; unmatched bases: 4. Germline loops: CDR1 MNHEY, CDR2 SVGAGI. This CDR3 is 13 amino acids long. CDR3 in amino acids: CASSSPGGYEQYF. CDR3 DNA sequence: TGTGCCAGCAGTTCTCCCGGGGGGTACGAGCAGTACTTC.

The chain recombines TRBV2 with TRBJ2-1; 12 bases are shared with TRBD2. The V segment lost 6 bases and the J segment 3 bases; nucleotides outside the gene matches: 3. The germline V gene has CDR1 SNHLY and CDR2 FYNNEI. This CDR3 comprises 15 residues. This CDR3 reads CASSQLAGGYNEQFF. The CDR3 nucleotides are TGTGCCAGCAGCCAACTAGCGGGGGGCTACAATGAGCAGTTCTTC. Together with reference TRBV2 and TRBJ2-1, the CDR3 gives the full variable domain: EPEVTQTPSHQVTQMGQEVILRCVPISNHLYFYWYRQILGQKVEFLVSFYNNEISEKSEIFDDQFSVERPDGSNFTLKIRSTKLEDSAMYFCASSQLAGGYNEQFFGPGTRLTVL.

This clone appeared a single time. The genes are TRBV7-2 and TRBJ2-5; 9 positions match TRBD2. This CDR3 has 15 residues. The V and J ends lost 4 bases and 0 bases, in that order; junction bases with no gene match: 3. CDR1 and CDR2 (germline): SGHTA, FQGNSA. The CDR3 here is CASSYQRGDQETQYF. CDR3 nucleotides: TGTGCCAGCAGCTATCAGCGGGGGGACCAAGAGACCCAGTACTTC.

The rearrangement uses TRBV4-1 and TRBJ2-7, with D possibly matching TRBD2 (5 bases). Trimming left V 0 bases short and J 13 bases short, with 16 bases between. Germline values: CDR1 MGHRA, CDR2 YSYEKL. The CDR3 covers 13 residues. CDR3 region: CASSQEEGARLYF. In DNA, the CDR3 is TGCGCCAGCAGCCAAGAAGAGGGAGCTAGGCTCTACTTC.

This clone was observed a handful of times. The rearrangement links TRBV19 to TRBJ2-7, with D perhaps TRBD1 (6 bases). Germline V gives CDR1 LNHDA, CDR2 SQIVND (reference sequence). With 3 bases removed from V and 2 bases from J, the gap between germline ends came to 14 bases. The CDR3 is 15 residues long. Written as DNA, the CDR3 is TGTGCCAGTAGTATGGTCAGGGGCACCACCTACGAGCAGTACTTC. It is translated as CASSMVRGTTYEQYF. The whole variable domain, filled in from reference TRBV19 and TRBJ2-7, reads DGGITQSPKYLFRKEGQNVTLSCEQNLNHDAMYWYRQDPGQGLRLIYYSQIVNDFQKGDIAEGYSVSREKKESFPLTVTSAQKNPTAFYLCASSMVRGTTYEQYFGPGTRLTVT.

The V gene is TRBV15, the J gene TRBJ1-6; D is uncertain. The CDR3 has 13 residues. V was clipped by 5 bases and J by 7 bases, with 9 bases between them. Germline CDR1 and CDR2: LNHNV and YYDKDF (reference sequence). CDR3 sequence: CATSEAKNSPLHF. CDR3 sequence (DNA): TGTGCCACCAGCGAGGCGAAGAATTCACCCCTCCACTTT.

The chain is built from TRBV10-3 and TRBJ2-7, with 14 bases matching TRBD2. The CDR3 runs 19 residues. Germline CDR1 is ENHRY and CDR2 is SYGVKD. V shed 3 bases and J 1 base; nucleotides not matched to a gene: 11. The CDR3 spells CAISDPGLAGGGTSYEQYF. Written as DNA, the CDR3 is TGTGCCATCAGTGACCCCGGACTAGCGGGAGGAGGGACGTCCTACGAGCAGTACTTC.

V and J are TRBV7-2 and TRBJ1-6; 7 positions match TRBD1. V was pared by 4 bases and J by 7 bases, with 7 bases of the junction left unmatched. This CDR3 is 15 amino acids long. Germline values: CDR1 SGHTA, CDR2 FQGNSA. The CDR3 here is CASSSHQDRNSPLHF. CDR3 bases: TGTGCCAGCAGCTCACACCAGGACAGGAATTCACCCCTCCACTTT. Full variable domain (remainder filled in from reference TRBV7-2 and TRBJ1-6): GAGVSQSPSNKVTEKGKDVELRCDPISGHTALYWYRQSLGQGLEFLIYFQGNSAPDKSGLPSDRFSAERTGGSVSTLTIQRTQQEDSAVYLCASSSHQDRNSPLHFGNGTRLTVT.

This clone was seen more than once but under ten times. This sequence joins TRBV3-1 (or the pseudogene TRBV3-2) and TRBJ2-7; D ambiguous. The CDR3 runs 14 residues. V dropped 2 bases and J dropped 6 bases, with 14 bases sitting between them. Germline CDR1 and CDR2: LGHDT and YNNKEL (reference sequence). The CDR3 DNA follows: TGTGCCAGCAGCCAAAGTGCAGGCCTCCTCGAGCAGTACTTC. Its protein is CASSQSAGLLEQYF.

V and J are TRBV5-4 and TRBJ2-4; 9 bases align to TRBD1. The CDR3 sequence is 14 residues long. The J segment lost 7 bases and the V segment lost 4 bases, leaving 6 bases of the junction unmatched. CDR1 and CDR2 from the germline V gene are SGHNT and YYREEE (reference sequence). Here the CDR3 reads CASSTPGQGNIQYF. The CDR3 DNA reads as TGTGCCAGCAGCACTCCGGGACAGGGTAACATTCAGTACTTC.

The V gene is TRBV5-1, the J gene TRBJ1-1; a weak D match, TRBD1 (5 bases). Per the germline V gene, CDR1 is SGHRS and CDR2 is YFSETQ. Trimming took 2 bases from V and 0 from J, leaving 11 bases between them. The CDR3 is made up of 15 amino acids. CDR3 sequence reads: CASSFRAQMNTEAFF. The CDR3, as DNA: TGCGCCAGCAGCTTCAGGGCCCAGATGAACACTGAAGCTTTCTTT.

The rearrangement links TRBV27 to TRBJ2-1; 7 nucleotides match TRBD2. The CDR3 spans 15 residues. The V and J ends lost 6 bases and 4 bases, in that order; junction bases with no gene match: 9. The germline V gene has CDR1 MNHEY and CDR2 SMNVEV (reference sequence). CDR3 amino acids: CASSSWGEGYNEQFF. As DNA, the CDR3 is TGTGCCAGCAGCTCTTGGGGGGAGGGATACAATGAGCAGTTCTTC.

V and J are TRBV5-6 and TRBJ2-3; 14 nucleotides agree with TRBD2. The germline V gene has CDR1 SGHDT and CDR2 YYEEEE. The CDR3 length is 17 residues. J gave up 2 bases and V 3 bases, and 5 bases lay outside the gene matches. CDR3 amino acids: CASSWRLAGGYTDTQYF. In DNA, the CDR3 is TGTGCCAGCAGCTGGAGACTAGCGGGGGGGTACACAGATACGCAGTATTTT.

This chain links TRBV7-9 with TRBJ1-2, with TRBD1 matching 10 bases. J was trimmed by 1 base and V by 0 bases; bases with no gene match: 5. The CDR3 loop spans 17 amino acids. Per the germline V gene, CDR1 is SEHNR and CDR2 is FQNEAQ (reference sequence). CDR3: CASSLAGQGDFNYGYTF. In DNA form, the CDR3 reads TGTGCCAGCAGCTTAGCCGGACAGGGGGACTTTAACTATGGCTACACCTTC. Combining the CDR3 with reference TRBV7-9 and TRBJ1-2 gives the whole variable domain DTGVSQNPRHKITKRGQNVTFRCDPISEHNRLYWYRQTLGQGPEFLTYFQNEAQLEKSRLLSDRFSAERPKGSFSTLEIQRTEQGDSAMYLCASSLAGQGDFNYGYTFGSGTRLTVV.

This sequence joins TRBV18 and TRBJ1-1; D is uncertain. Germline CDR1 is KGHSH and CDR2 is LQKENI. The CDR3 is 9 residues long. Trimming took off 7 bases at V and 11 bases at J, with 8 bases between the two ends. The DNA of the CDR3 is TGTGCCAGCTACCCGGGGGCTTTCTTT. Translation gives CASYPGAFF.